These 5 T cell receptor beta chains were all obtained from the same sample, sequenced in a study of T-cell reconstitution after alpha-beta-depleted transplantation in children. Library preparation (for TCRbeta) was performed with unique molecular identifiers. TCRdb re-called the PCR reads with MiXCR, one entry per CDR3 protein. The data contain about 490,000 distinct CDR3 sequences, under 12% of them singletons. Sequenced here: PBMCs, sampled before TCRalphabeta/CD19-depleted stem cell transplant. All receptors come from a child younger than 10 with inherited bone marrow failure, due to receive a stem cell transplant.

This chain connects TRBV20-1 to TRBJ2-6; D possibly corresponds to TRBD2 (6 bases). Germline V gene sequence: CDR1 DFQATT, CDR2 SNEGSKA (reference sequence). V was clipped by 0 bases and J by 2 bases, with 14 bases between them. The CDR3 is 17 amino acids. The CDR3 protein is CSARDRRGSPGANVLTF. The CDR3 bases are TGCAGTGCTAGAGATCGGCGGGGAAGTCCTGGGGCCAACGTCCTGACTTTC.

This clonotype was found many times. The chain combines TRBV28 with TRBJ2-1, with 8 bases aligning to TRBD1. In germline, CDR1 is MDHEN, CDR2 SYDVKM. This CDR3 region has 15 residues. V shed 5 bases, J shed 8 bases, and the junction held 11 bases outside the gene matches. The DNA for the CDR3 is TGTGCCAGCAGTACTCAGGGGGCGCTTAGCCATGAGCAGTTCTTC. Its protein is CASSTQGALSHEQFF.

In regard to this clonotype: A much larger clone differs from this one at a single base, so this may be a read error. This is likely a read error, given that the CDR3 carries no conserved phenylalanine or tryptophan at its end. The chain links TRBV29-1 to TRBJ2-3; the D is unclear. CDR3 length: 14 residues. Germline loops: CDR1 SQVTM, CDR2 ANQGSEA. The ends were cut back, 6 bases at V and 2 bases at J, with 15 bases in the middle. The CDR3 region is CSVVADRNTDTQYL. CDR3 DNA: TGCAGCGTCGTAGCAGATAGGAACACAGATACGCAGTATTTA.

This clonotype was picked up many times. The V gene is TRBV29-1, the J gene TRBJ2-7; TRBD1 matches at 9 bases. V dropped 1 base and J dropped 2; count of bases not matched to a gene: 3. Germline loops: CDR1 SQVTM, CDR2 ANQGSEA. This CDR3 spans 14 amino acids. Here the CDR3 reads CSVEAQGAPYEQYF. CDR3 coding DNA: TGCAGCGTTGAAGCACAGGGGGCCCCCTACGAGCAGTACTTC.

This clonotype was seen at least ten times. This chain uses TRBV15 with TRBJ1-2; unclear D gene. Per germline, CDR1 LNHNV and CDR2 YYDKDF (reference sequence). The V end was cut by 7 bases, the J end by 7 bases, with 19 bases between. There are 14 residues in the CDR3. The CDR3 coding sequence is TGTGCCACCACCGCGGAGATGGGCGCGGGTGGCTACACCTTC. Translated: CATTAEMGAGGYTF.